The sequence of this T cell receptor beta chain was determined in a study of OX40 agonist ivuxolimab in advanced cancers. Study-wide background: Across the patients, intravenous ivuxolimab was delivered every 2 weeks at 0.01 to 10 mg/kg.

Here immunoSEQ multiplex PCR was the method, and the copy in TCRdb shows in-frame clones only, minus some. This table has about 100,000 clones, about 91% appearing once. CDR1 and CDR2 (germline): SEHNR, FQNEAQ (reference sequence). With 4 bases clipped from V and 0 bases from J, the junction kept 3 bases outside the gene matches. This CDR3 is built from 15 residues. The source was CD4+ or CD8+ T cells sorted from blood, collected in a trial of the OX40 agonist ivuxolimab. The TCR comes from an adult with an advanced solid tumor such as melanoma, head and neck, liver or kidney cancer. The chain joins TRBV7-9 to TRBJ2-7; 10 nucleotides line up with TRBD1. Here the CDR3 reads CASSSGDRGSYEQYF. The CDR3 DNA follows: TGTGCCAGCAGCTCAGGGGACAGGGGCTCCTACGAGCAGTACTTC.